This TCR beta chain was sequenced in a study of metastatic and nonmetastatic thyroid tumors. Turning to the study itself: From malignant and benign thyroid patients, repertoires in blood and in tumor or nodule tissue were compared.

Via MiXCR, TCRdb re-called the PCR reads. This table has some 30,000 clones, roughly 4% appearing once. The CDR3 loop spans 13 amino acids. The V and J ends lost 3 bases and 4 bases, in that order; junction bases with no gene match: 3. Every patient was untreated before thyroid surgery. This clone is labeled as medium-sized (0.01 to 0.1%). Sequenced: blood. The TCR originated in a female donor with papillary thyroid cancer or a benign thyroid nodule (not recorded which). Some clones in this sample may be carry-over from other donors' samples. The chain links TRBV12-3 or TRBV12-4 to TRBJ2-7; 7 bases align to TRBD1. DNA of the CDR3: TGTGCCAGCAGTTTGAACAGGGGTTACGAGCAGTACTTC. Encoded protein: CASSLNRGYEQYF.